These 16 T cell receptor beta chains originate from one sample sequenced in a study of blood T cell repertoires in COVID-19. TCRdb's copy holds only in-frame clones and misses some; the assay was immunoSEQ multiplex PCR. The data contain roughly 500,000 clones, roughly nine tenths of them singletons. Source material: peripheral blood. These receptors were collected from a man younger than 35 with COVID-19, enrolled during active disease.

CDR3: CASSAGGQPINTGELFF. CDR3 DNA: TGTGCCAGCAGCGCAGGGGGACAGCCGATAAACACCGGGGAGCTGTTTTTT. The rearrangement links TRBV11-2 to TRBJ2-2, with 7 bases identical to TRBD1. The J segment lost 2 bases and the V segment lost 5 bases, leaving 11 bases of the junction unmatched. This CDR3 spans 17 amino acids. Germline V lookup: CDR1 SGHAT, CDR2 FQNNGV. Based on the CDR3 plus reference TRBV11-2 and TRBJ2-2, the full variable domain is EAGVAQSPRYKIIEKRQSVAFWCNPISGHATLYWYQQILGQGPKLLIQFQNNGVVDDSQLPKDRFSAERLKGVDSTLKIQPAKLEDSAVYLCASSAGGQPINTGELFFGEGSRLTVL.

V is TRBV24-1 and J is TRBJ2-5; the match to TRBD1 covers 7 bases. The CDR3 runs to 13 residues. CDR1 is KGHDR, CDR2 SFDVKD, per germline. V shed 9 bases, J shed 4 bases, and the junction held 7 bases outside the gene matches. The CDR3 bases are TGTGCCACCTCAGACAGGGCTCGAGAGACCCAGTACTTC. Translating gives CATSDRARETQYF.

CDR3 nucleotide sequence: TGTGCCACCAGTGACCCCACAAGTGAGCTGTTTTTT. Protein: CATSDPTSELFF. V gene TRBV24-1 combines with J gene TRBJ2-2; unclear D gene. The CDR3 has 12 residues. Trimming shortened V by 4 bases and J by 11 bases, and 10 bases separated the two germline ends. The V gene's germline CDR1 is KGHDR and CDR2 SFDVKD.

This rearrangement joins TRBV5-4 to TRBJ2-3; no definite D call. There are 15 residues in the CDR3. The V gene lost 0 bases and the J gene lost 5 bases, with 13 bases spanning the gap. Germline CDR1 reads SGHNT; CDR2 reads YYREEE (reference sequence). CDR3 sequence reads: CASSLGGHEEDTQYF. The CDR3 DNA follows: TGTGCCAGCAGCTTGGGCGGCCACGAGGAAGATACGCAGTATTTT.

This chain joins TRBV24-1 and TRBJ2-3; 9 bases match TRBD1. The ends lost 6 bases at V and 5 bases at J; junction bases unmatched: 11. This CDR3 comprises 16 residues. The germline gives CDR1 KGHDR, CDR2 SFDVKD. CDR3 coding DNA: TGTGCCACCAGTAACCCCGGGACAGGGTATAGAGATACGCAGTATTTT. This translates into CATSNPGTGYRDTQYF.

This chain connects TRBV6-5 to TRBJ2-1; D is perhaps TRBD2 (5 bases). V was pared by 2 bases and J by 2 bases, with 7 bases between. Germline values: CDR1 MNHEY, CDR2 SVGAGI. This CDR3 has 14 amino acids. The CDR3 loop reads CASSYRETYNEQFF. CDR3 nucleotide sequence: TGTGCCAGCAGTTACAGGGAGACCTACAATGAGCAGTTCTTC.

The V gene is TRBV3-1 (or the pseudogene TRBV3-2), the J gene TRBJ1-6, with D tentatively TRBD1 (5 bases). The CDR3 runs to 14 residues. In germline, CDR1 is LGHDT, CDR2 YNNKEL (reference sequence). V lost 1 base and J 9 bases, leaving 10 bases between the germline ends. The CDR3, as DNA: TGTGCCAGCAGCCAAGCCGGGGGACTTTCACCCCTCCACTTT. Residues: CASSQAGGLSPLHF.

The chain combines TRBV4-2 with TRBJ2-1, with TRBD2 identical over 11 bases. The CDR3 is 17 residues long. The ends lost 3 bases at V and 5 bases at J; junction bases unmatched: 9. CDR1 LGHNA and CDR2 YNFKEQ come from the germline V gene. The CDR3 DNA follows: TGTGCCAGCAGCCATGGATTAGCGGGAGGGTTTAACAATGAGCAGTTCTTC. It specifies CASSHGLAGGFNNEQFF.

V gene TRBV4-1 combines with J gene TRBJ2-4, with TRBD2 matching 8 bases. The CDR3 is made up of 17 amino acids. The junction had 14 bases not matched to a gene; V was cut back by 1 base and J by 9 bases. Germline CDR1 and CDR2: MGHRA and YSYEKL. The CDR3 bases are TGCGCCAGCAGCCAAGCGCCGGCAGACGGGAGGGCCGCCATTCAGTACTTC. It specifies CASSQAPADGRAAIQYF.

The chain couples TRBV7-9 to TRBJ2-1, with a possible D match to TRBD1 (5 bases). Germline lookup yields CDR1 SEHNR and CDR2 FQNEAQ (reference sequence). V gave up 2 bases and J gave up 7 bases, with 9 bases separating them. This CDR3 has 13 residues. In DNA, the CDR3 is TGTGCCAGCAGCTTAAAGGGGATTAATGAGCAGTTCTTC. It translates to CASSLKGINEQFF.

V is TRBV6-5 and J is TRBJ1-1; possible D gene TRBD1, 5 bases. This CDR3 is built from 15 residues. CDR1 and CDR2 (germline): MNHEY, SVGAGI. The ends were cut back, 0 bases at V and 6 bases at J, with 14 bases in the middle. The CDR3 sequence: CASSYSRWGRAEAFF. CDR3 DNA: TGTGCCAGCAGTTACTCAAGGTGGGGCAGGGCTGAAGCTTTCTTT.

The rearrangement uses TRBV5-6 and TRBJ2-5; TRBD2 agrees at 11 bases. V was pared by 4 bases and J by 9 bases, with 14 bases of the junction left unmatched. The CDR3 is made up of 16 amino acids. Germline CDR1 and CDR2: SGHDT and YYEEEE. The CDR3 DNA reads TGTGCCAGCAGCGGGGGACTAGCGGATTCAAGAGCGGCCCAGTACTTC. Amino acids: CASSGGLADSRAAQYF.

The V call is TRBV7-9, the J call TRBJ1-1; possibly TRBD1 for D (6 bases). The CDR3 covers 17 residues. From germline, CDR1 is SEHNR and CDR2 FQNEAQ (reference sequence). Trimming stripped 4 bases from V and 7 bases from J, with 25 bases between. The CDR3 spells CASSSTLSGTIKSEAFF. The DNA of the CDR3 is TGTGCCAGCAGCTCAACCCTCTCCGGGACAATTAAGAGTGAAGCTTTCTTT.

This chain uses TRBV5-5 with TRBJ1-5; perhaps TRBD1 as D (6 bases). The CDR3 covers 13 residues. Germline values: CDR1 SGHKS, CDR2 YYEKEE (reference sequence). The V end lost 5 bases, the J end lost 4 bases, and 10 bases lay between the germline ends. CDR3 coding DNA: TGTGCCAGCAGGCGGACAGTTAATCAGCCCCAGCATTTT. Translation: CASRRTVNQPQHF.

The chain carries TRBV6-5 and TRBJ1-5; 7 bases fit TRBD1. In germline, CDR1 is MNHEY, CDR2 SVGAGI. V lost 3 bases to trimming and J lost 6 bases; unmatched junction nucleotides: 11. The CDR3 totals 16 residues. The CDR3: CASSYRQGSGIQPQHF. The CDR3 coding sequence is TGTGCCAGCAGTTATAGACAGGGTTCGGGAATTCAGCCCCAGCATTTT.

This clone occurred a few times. CDR3 nucleotides: TGTGCCAGCAGCTCGGGGACACATGGAAACACCATATATTTT. Encoded protein: CASSSGTHGNTIYF. The V and J genes are TRBV5-6 and TRBJ1-3; possible D gene TRBD1, 6 bases. With 3 bases removed from V and 3 bases from J, the gap between germline ends came to 10 bases. The CDR3 totals 14 residues. Germline lookup yields CDR1 SGHDT and CDR2 YYEEEE.